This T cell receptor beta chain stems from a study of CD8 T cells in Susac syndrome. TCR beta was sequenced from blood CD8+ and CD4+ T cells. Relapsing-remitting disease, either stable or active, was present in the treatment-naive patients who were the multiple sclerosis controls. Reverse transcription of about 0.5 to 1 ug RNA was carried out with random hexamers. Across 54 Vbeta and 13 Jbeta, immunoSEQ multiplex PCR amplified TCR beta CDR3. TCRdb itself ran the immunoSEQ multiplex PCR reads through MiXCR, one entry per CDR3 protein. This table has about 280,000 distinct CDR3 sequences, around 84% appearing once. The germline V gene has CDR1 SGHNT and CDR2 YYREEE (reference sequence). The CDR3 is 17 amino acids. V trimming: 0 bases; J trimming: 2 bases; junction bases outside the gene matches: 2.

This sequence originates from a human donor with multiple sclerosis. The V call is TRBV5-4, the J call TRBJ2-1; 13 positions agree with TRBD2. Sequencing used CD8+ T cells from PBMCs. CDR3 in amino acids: CASSLGTSGSPYNEQFF. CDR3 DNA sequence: TGTGCCAGCAGCTTGGGGACTAGCGGGAGCCCCTACAATGAGCAGTTCTTC.